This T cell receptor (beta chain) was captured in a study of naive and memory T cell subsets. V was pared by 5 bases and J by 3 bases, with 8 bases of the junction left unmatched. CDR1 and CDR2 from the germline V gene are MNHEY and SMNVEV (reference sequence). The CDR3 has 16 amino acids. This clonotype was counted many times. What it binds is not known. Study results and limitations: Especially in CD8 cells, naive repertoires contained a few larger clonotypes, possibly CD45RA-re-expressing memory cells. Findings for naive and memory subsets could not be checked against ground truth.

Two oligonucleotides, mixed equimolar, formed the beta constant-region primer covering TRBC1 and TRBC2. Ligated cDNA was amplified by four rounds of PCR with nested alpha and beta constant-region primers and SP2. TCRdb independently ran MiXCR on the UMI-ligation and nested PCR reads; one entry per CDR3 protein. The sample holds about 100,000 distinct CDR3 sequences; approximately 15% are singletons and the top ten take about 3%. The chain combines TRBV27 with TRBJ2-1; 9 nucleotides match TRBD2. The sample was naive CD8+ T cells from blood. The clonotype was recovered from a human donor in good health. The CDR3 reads CASSHPGSGGYNEQFF. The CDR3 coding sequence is TGTGCCAGCAGTCATCCGGGTAGCGGGGGCTACAATGAGCAGTTCTTC.